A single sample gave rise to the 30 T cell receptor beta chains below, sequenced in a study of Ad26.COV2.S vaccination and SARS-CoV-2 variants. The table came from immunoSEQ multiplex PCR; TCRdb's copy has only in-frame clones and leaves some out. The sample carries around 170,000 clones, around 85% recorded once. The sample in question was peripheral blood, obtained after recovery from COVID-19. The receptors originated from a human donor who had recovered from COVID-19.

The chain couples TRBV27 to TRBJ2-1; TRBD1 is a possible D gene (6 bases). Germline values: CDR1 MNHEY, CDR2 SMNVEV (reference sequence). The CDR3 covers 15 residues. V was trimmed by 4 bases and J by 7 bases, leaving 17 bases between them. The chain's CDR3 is CASSWLTVGTNEQFF. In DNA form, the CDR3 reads TGTGCCAGCAGTTGGCTGACAGTTGGGACAAATGAGCAGTTCTTC.

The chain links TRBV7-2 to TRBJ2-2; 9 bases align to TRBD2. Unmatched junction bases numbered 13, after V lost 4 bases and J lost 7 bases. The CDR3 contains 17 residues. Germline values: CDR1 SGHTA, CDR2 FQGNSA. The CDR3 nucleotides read TGTGCCAGCAGCTCCCGCGGGGGGGGCATGCGCTTCGGGGAGCTGTTTTTT. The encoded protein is CASSSRGGGMRFGELFF.

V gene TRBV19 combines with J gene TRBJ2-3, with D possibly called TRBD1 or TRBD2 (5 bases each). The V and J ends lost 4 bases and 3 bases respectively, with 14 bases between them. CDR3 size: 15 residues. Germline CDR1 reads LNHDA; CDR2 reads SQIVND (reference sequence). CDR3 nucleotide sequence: TGTGCCAGTAGTAGCCCCGGGGCAGAGACAGATACGCAGTATTTT. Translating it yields CASSSPGAETDTQYF.

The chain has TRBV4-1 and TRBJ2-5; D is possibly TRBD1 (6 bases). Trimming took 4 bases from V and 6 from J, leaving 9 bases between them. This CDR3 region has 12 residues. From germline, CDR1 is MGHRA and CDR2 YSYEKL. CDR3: CASSRTGKTQYF. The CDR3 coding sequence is TGCGCCAGCAGCCGCACAGGGAAGACCCAGTACTTC.

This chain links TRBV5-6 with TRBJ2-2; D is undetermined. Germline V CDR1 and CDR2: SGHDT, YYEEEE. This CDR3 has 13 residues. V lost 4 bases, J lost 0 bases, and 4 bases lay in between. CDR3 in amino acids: CASSIANTGELFF. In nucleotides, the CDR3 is TGTGCCAGCAGCATCGCGAACACCGGGGAGCTGTTTTTT.

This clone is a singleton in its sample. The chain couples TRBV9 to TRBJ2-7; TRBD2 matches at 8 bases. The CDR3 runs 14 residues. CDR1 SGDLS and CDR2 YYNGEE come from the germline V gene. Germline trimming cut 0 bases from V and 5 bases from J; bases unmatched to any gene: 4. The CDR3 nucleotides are TGTGCCAGCAGCGTAGCGGGGGGGAGGGACGAGCAGTACTTC. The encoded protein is CASSVAGGRDEQYF.

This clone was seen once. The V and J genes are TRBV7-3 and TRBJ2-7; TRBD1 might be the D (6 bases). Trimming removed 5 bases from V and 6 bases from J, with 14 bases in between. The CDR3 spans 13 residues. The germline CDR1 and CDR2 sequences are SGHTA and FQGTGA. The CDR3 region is CASSPQGYGEQYF. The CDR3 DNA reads TGTGCCAGCAGCCCACAGGGATACGGCGAGCAGTACTTC.

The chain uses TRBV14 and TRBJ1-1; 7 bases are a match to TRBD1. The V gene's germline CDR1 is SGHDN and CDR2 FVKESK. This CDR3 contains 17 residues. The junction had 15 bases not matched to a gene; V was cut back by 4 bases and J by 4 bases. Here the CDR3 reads CASSLSTGLGGGTEAFF. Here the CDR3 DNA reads TGTGCCAGCAGCCTATCGACAGGGCTCGGGGGCGGCACTGAAGCTTTCTTT.

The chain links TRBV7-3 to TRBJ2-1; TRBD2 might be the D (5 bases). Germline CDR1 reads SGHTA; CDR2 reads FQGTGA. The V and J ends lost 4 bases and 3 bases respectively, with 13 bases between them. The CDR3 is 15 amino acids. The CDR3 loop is CASSSLGADYNEQFF. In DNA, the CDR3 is TGTGCCAGCAGCTCCCTTGGAGCGGACTACAATGAGCAGTTCTTC.

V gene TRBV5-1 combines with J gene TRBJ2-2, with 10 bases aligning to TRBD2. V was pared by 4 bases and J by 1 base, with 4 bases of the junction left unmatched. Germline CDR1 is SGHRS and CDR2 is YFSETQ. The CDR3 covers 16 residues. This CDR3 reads CASSQLAGLNTGELFF. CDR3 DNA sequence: TGCGCCAGCAGCCAACTAGCGGGATTGAACACCGGGGAGCTGTTTTTT.

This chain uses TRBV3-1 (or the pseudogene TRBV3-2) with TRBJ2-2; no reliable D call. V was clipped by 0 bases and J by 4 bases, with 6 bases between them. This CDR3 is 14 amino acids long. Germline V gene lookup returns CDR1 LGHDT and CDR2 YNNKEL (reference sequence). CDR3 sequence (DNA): TGTGCCAGCAGCCAAGACTGGGGCACCGGGGAGCTGTTTTTT. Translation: CASSQDWGTGELFF.

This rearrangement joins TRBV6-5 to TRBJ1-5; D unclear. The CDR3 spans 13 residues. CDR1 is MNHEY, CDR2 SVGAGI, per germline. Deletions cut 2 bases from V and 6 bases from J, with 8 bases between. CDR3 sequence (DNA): TGTGCCAGCAGTTACGTCCCGGGTCAGCCCCAGCATTTT. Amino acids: CASSYVPGQPQHF.

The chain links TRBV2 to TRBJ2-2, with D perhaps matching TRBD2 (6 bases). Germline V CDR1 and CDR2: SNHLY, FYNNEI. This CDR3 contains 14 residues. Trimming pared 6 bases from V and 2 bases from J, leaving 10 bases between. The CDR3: CASRTRVNTGELFF. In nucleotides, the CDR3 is TGTGCCAGCAGGACTAGAGTAAACACCGGGGAGCTGTTTTTT.

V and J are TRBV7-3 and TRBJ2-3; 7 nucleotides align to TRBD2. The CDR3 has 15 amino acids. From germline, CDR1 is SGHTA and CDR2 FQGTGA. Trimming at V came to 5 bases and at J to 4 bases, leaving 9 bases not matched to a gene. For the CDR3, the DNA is TGTGCCAGCAGCCCCAGCGGGGCCGCCGCAGATACGCAGTATTTT. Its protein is CASSPSGAAADTQYF. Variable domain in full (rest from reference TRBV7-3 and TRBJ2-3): GAGVSQTPSNKVTEKGKYVELRCDPISGHTALYWYRQSLGQGPEFLIYFQGTGAADDSGLPNDRFFAVRPEGSVSTLKIQRTERGDSAVYLCASSPSGAAADTQYFGPGTRLTVL.

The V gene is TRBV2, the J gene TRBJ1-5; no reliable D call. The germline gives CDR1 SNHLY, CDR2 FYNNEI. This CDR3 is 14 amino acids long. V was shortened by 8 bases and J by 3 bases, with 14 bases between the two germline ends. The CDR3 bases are TGTGCCAGCCTGGGGAAAAGAAACAATCAGCCCCAGCATTTT. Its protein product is CASLGKRNNQPQHF.

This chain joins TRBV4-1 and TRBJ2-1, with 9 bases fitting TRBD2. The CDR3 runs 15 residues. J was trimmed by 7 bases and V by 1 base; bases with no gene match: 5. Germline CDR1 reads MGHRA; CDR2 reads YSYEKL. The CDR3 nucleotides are TGCGCCAGCAGCCAAGTCGCGGGGGGGCAGAATGAGCAGTTCTTC. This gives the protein CASSQVAGGQNEQFF.

The CDR3 region has the DNA TGCAGCGTTGAGCTGGGACAGGCTGGCTACACCTTC. It specifies CSVELGQAGYTF. The chain combines TRBV29-1 with TRBJ1-2; 8 nucleotides align to TRBD1. Germline loops: CDR1 SQVTM, CDR2 ANQGSEA. Trimming at V came to 3 bases and at J to 7 bases, leaving 4 bases not matched to a gene. This CDR3 spans 12 amino acids.

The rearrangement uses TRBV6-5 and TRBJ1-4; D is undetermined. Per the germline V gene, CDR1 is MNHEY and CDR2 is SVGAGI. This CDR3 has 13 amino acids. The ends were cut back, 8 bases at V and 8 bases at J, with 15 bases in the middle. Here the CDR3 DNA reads TGTGCCAGCCAGAGGAGGGAAAGAGAAAAACTGTTTTTT. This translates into CASQRREREKLFF.

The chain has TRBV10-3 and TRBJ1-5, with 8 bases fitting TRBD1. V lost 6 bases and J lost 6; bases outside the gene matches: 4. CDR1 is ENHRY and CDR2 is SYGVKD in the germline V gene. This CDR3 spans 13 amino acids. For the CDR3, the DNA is TGTGCCATCAGCCGGGACAGGCCTCAGCCCCAGCATTTT. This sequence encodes CAISRDRPQPQHF.

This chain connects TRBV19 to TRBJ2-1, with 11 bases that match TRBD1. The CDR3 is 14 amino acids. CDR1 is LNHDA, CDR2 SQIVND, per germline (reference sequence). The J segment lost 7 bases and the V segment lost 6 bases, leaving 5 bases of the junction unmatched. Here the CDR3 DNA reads TGTGCCAGTAGCCGGGACAGGGGGTCGAATGAGCAGTTCTTC. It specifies CASSRDRGSNEQFF. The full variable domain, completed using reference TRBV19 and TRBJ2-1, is DGGITQSPKYLFRKEGQNVTLSCEQNLNHDAMYWYRQDPGQGLRLIYYSQIVNDFQKGDIAEGYSVSREKKESFPLTVTSAQKNPTAFYLCASSRDRGSNEQFFGPGTRLTVL.

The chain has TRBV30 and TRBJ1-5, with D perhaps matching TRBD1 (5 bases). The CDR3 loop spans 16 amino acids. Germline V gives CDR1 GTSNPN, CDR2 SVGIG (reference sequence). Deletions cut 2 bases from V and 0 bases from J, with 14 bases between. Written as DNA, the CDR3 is TGTGCCTGGAGTCGTGACAGATCTTATAGCAATCAGCCCCAGCATTTT. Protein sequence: CAWSRDRSYSNQPQHF.

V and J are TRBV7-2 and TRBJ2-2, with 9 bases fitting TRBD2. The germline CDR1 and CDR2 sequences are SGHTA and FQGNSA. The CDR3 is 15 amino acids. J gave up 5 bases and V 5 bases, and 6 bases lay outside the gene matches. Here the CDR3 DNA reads TGTGCCAGCAGCGTCAGCGGGGGGAGGACCGGGGAGCTGTTTTTT. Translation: CASSVSGGRTGELFF.

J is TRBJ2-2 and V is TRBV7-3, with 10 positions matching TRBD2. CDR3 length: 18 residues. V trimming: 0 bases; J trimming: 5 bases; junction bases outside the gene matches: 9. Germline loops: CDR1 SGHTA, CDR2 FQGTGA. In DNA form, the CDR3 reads TGTGCCAGCAGCTTAACGTTCGTTAGCGGGAGGAAAACCGGGGAGCTGTTTTTT. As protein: CASSLTFVSGRKTGELFF.

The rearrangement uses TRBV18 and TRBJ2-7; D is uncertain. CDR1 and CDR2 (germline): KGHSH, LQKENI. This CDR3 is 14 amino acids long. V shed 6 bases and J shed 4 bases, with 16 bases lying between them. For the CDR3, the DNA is TGTGCCAGCTCCCACGACTCGGCCCCATACGAGCAGTACTTC. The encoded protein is CASSHDSAPYEQYF. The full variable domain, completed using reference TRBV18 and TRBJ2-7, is NAGVMQNPRHLVRRRGQEARLRCSPMKGHSHVYWYRQLPEEGLKFMVYLQKENIIDESGMPKERFSAEFPKEGPSILRIQQVVRGDSAAYFCASSHDSAPYEQYFGPGTRLTVT.

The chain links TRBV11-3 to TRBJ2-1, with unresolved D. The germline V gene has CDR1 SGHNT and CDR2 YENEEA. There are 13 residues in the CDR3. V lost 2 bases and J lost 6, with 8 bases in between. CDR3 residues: CASSLRRGNEQFF. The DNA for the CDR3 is TGTGCCAGCAGCTTAAGGCGAGGCAATGAGCAGTTCTTC.

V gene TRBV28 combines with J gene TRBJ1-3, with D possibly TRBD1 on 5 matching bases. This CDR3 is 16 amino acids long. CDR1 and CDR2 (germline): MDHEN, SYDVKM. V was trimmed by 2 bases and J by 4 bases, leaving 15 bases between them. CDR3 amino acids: CASSLKFRGGGNTIYF. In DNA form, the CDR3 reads TGTGCCAGCAGTTTAAAGTTTCGGGGGGGAGGAAACACCATATATTTT.

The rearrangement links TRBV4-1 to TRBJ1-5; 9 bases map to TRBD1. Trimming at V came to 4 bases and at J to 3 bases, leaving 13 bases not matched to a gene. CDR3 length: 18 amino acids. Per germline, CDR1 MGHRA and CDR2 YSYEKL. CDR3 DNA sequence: TGCGCCAGCAGCCTCTCGTTGGGGGGACAGGGTATCAATCAGCCCCAGCATTTT. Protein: CASSLSLGGQGINQPQHF.

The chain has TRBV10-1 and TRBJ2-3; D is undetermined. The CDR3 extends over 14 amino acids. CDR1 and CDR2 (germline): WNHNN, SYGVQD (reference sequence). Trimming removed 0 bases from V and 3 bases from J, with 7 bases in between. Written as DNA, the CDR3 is TGCGCCAGCAGTGAGTCGGTCGGGACAGATACGCAGTATTTT. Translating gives CASSESVGTDTQYF.

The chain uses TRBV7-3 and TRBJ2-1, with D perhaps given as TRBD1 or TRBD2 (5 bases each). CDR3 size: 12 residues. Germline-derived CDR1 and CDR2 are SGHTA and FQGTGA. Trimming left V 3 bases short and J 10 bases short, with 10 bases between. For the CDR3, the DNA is TGTGCCAGCAGCTTCACGGGGACCGAGCAGTTCTTC. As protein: CASSFTGTEQFF. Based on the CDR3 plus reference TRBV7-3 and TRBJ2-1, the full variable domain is GAGVSQTPSNKVTEKGKYVELRCDPISGHTALYWYRQSLGQGPEFLIYFQGTGAADDSGLPNDRFFAVRPEGSVSTLKIQRTERGDSAVYLCASSFTGTEQFFGPGTRLTVL.

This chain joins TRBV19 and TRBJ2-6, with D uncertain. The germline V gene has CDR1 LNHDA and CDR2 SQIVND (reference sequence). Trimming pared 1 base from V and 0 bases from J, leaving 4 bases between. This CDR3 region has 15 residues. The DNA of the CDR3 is TGTGCCAGTAGTATAGGAGCCTCTGGGGCCAACGTCCTGACTTTC. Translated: CASSIGASGANVLTF.